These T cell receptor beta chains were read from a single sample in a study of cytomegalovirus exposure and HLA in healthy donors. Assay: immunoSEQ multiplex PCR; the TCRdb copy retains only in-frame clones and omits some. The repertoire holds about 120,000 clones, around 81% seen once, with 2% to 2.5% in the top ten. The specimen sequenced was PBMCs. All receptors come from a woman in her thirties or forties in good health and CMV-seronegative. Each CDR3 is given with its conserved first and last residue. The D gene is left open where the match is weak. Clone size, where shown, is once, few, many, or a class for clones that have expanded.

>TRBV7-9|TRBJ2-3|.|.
CASSYIDREGTDTQYF
TGTGCCAGCAGCTATATCGACAGGGAGGGCACAGATACGCAGTATTTT
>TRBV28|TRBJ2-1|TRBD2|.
CASSPGTSGSNEQFF
TGTGCCAGCAGTCCCGGGACTAGCGGGAGTAATGAGCAGTTCTTC
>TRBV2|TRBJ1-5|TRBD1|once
CASRDQGGYSNQPQHF
TGTGCCAGCAGAGACCAGGGGGGATATAGCAATCAGCCCCAGCATTTT
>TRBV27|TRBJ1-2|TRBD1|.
CASSHHGTGVDYGYTF
TGTGCCAGCAGTCACCACGGGACAGGGGTGGACTATGGCTACACCTTC
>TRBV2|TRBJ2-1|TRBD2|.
CASSGNLWRGISYNEQFF
TGTGCCAGCAGTGGAAATTTGTGGCGGGGGATCTCCTACAATGAGCAGTTCTTC
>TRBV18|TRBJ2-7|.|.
CASSFTPTNEQYF
TGTGCCAGCTCCTTTACCCCAACTAACGAGCAGTACTTC
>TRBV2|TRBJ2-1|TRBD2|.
CASRGRLAGYNEQFF
TGTGCCAGCAGGGGGAGACTAGCAGGCTACAATGAGCAGTTCTTC
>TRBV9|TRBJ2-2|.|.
CASTRDLINTGELFF
TGTGCCAGCACACGGGACTTGATAAACACCGGGGAGCTGTTTTTT
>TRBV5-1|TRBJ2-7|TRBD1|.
CASSLGRGLNEQYF
TGCGCCAGCAGCTTGGGCAGGGGGCTTAACGAGCAGTACTTC
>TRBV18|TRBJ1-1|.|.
CASSPYRAMNTEAFF
TGTGCCAGCTCACCGTACAGGGCGATGAACACTGAAGCTTTCTTT
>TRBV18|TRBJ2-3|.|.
CASSRADNTDTQYF
TGTGCCAGCTCACGGGCGGACAACACAGATACGCAGTATTTT
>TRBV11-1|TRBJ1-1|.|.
CASSPGICEAFF
TGTGCCAGCAGCCCCGGGATCTGCGAAGCTTTCTTT
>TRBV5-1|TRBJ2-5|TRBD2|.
CASSQGPSGVQETQYF
TGCGCCAGCAGTCAGGGCCCTAGCGGGGTCCAAGAGACCCAGTACTTC
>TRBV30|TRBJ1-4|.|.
CAWSVGGKLFF
TGTGCCTGGAGTGTAGGGGGAAAACTGTTTTTT
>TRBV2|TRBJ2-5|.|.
CASSIKGLDYF
TGTGCCAGCAGTATAAAAGGACTCGATTACTTC
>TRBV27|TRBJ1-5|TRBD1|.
CASSPGRGQGVSNQPQHF
TGTGCCAGCAGTCCCGGTAGGGGACAGGGTGTAAGCAATCAGCCCCAGCATTTT
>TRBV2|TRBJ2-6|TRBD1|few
CASSRDRVTSGANVLTF
TGTGCCAGCAGTAGGGACAGGGTCACTTCTGGGGCCAACGTCCTGACTTTC
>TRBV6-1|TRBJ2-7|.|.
CASSEASGALYEQYF
TGTGCCAGCAGTGAAGCGTCAGGCGCGCTCTACGAGCAGTACTTC
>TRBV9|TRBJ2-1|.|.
CASSPSGGPGYNEQFF
TGTGCCAGCAGCCCAAGCGGTGGCCCGGGATACAATGAGCAGTTCTTC
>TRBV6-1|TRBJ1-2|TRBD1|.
CASLGTGGFYGYTF
TGTGCCAGCCTTGGGACAGGGGGCTTTTATGGCTACACCTTC
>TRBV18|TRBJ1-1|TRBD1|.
CASSRFRTGSVNTEAFF
TGTGCCAGCTCACGATTCAGGACAGGGTCAGTGAACACTGAAGCTTTCTTT
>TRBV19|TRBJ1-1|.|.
CASSTDRGSMNTEAFF
TGTGCCAGTAGTACCGACAGAGGATCCATGAACACTGAAGCTTTCTTT
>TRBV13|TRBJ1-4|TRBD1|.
CASSLNRDRVSEKLFF
TGTGCCAGCAGCCTAAACCGGGACAGGGTTAGTGAAAAACTGTTTTTT
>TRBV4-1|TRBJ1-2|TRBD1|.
CASSHSPGQGDYGYTF
TGCGCCAGCAGCCATTCACCGGGACAGGGGGACTATGGCTACACCTTC
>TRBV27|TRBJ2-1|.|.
CASSLSLRDRFEQFF
TGTGCCAGCAGTTTATCTCTTAGAGATCGGTTCGAGCAGTTCTTC
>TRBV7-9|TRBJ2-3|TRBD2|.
CASSLLAGGSDTQYF
TGTGCCAGCAGCTTACTAGCGGGGGGGTCAGATACGCAGTATTTT
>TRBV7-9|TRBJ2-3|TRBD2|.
CASSLGISGSHTDTQYF
TGTGCCAGCAGCTTAGGCATTAGCGGGAGCCACACAGATACGCAGTATTTT
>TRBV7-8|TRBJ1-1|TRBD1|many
CASSLWAGTGGINTEAFF
TGTGCCAGCAGCTTGTGGGCGGGGACAGGGGGCATCAACACTGAAGCTTTCTTT
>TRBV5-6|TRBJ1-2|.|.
CASSLVQGRAYGYTF
TGTGCCAGCAGCTTGGTCCAGGGGAGGGCCTATGGCTACACCTTC
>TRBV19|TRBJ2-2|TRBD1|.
CASSPRQGVITGELFF
TGTGCCAGTAGCCCCCGACAGGGGGTTATCACCGGGGAGCTGTTTTTT
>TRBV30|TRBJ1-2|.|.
CAWGHPRANYGYTF
TGTGCCTGGGGCCATCCGAGGGCAAACTATGGCTACACCTTC
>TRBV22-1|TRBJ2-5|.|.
CPGSVYRDRDKETQYF
TGTCCTGGGAGCGTTTACCGGGACAGGGATAAAGAGACCCAGTACTTC
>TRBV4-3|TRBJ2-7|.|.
CASARENSYEQYF
TGCGCCAGCGCGCGGGAAAACTCCTACGAGCAGTACTTC
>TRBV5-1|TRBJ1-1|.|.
CASSPSQGRGTFSEAFF
TGCGCCAGCAGCCCGTCACAGGGACGGGGTACGTTTTCTGAAGCTTTCTTT
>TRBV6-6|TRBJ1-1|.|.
CASSWRGADTEAFF
TGTGCCAGCAGTTGGAGAGGTGCGGACACTGAAGCTTTCTTT
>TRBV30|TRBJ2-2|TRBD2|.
CAWSVPAGGPTGELFF
TGTGCCTGGAGTGTACCAGCGGGAGGGCCCACCGGGGAGCTGTTTTTT
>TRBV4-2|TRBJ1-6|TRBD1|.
CASSQGGTGDSPLHF
TGTGCCAGCAGCCAAGGGGGGACAGGGGATTCACCCCTCCACTTT
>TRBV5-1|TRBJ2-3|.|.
CASSLGRDTDTQYF
TGCGCCAGCAGCTTGGGCAGGGACACAGATACGCAGTATTTT
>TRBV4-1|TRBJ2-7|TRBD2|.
CASSSGGLTYEQYF
TGCGCCAGCAGCTCCGGGGGGTTGACCTACGAGCAGTACTTC
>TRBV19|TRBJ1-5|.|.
CASSRQASNQPQHF
TGTGCCAGTTCAAGACAGGCTAGCAATCAGCCCCAGCATTTT
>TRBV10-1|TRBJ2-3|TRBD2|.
CASSDRREEILYTDTQYF
TGCGCCAGCAGTGACCGGCGGGAGGAGATTTTGTATACAGATACGCAGTATTTT
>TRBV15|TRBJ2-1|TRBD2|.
CATSRGRLAGSNNEQFF
TGTGCCACCAGCAGAGGGAGGCTAGCGGGAAGCAACAATGAGCAGTTCTTC
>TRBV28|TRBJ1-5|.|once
CASSTSGVVQPQHF
TGTGCCAGCAGTACTTCAGGGGTGGTTCAGCCCCAGCATTTT
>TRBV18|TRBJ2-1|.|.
CASSPRTVSYNEQFF
TGTGCCAGCTCACCCCGGACAGTCTCCTACAATGAGCAGTTCTTC
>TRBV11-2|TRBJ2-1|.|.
CASSRYNEQFF
TGTGCCAGCAGCCGCTACAATGAGCAGTTCTTC